The sequence of this TCR beta chain was determined in a study of T cell responses to AZD1222 COVID-19 vaccine. Findings and limits, study-wide: The CD4 TCRs associated with vaccination extended across spike and predominated at 160-218 and 743-854.

As concerns this clone: Its antigen is currently unknown.

Only in-frame clones appear in the TCRdb table, and some are missing; sequencing was by immunoSEQ multiplex PCR. The data show 110,000 to 150,000 clones, roughly nine tenths seen once. Germline V gene lookup returns CDR1 SGHRS and CDR2 YFSETQ. The CDR3 covers 13 residues. V shed 2 bases and J 9 bases; nucleotides not matched to a gene: 5. The starting material was peripheral blood, obtained on day 0 of AZD1222 vaccination. The chain joins TRBV5-1 to TRBJ2-1; 7 bases fit TRBD1. The sequence derives from an adult in good health. This CDR3 reads CASSFEGAAEQFF. CDR3 nucleotides: TGCGCCAGCAGCTTTGAGGGGGCGGCTGAGCAGTTCTTC.